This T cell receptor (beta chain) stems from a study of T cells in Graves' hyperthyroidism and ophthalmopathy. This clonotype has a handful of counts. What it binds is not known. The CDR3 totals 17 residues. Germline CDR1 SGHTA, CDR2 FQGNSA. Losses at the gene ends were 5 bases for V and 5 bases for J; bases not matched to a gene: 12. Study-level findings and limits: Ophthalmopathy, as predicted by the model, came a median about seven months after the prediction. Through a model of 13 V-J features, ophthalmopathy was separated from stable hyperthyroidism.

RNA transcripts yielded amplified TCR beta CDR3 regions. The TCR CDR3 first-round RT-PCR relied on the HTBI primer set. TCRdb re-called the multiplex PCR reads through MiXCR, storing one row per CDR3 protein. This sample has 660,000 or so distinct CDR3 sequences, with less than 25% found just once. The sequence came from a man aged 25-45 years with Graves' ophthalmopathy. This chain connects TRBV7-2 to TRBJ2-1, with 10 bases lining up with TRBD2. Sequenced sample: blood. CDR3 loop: CASSRTLGTSADNEQFF. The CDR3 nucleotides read TGTGCCAGCAGCCGCACATTAGGGACTAGCGCGGACAATGAGCAGTTCTTC.